The TCR beta chain under discussion was sequenced for a study of T cell repertoires in aging, cancer and after chemotherapy. Multiplex touch-down PCR with TRB-A/B primers amplified rearranged V-D-J TRB sequences. Using its own MiXCR run on the multiplex PCR reads, TCRdb lists one record per CDR3 protein. The profile shows 10,000 or so distinct CDR3 sequences, 30% to 35% of them singletons. Between the trimmed V and J ends, which lost 4 bases and 2 bases, there was a span of 11 bases. The CDR3 length is 14 residues. In germline, CDR1 is SGHRS, CDR2 YFSETQ. This clonotype was picked up a small number of times. TCR beta rearrangements were amplified from peripheral blood genomic DNA.

This receptor was identified in a human donor in good health. The donor label of this sample is uncertain. The rearrangement links TRBV5-1 to TRBJ2-3; D might be TRBD2 (5 bases). Specimen: blood. CDR3 region: CASSDGVFTDTQYF. CDR3 DNA: TGCGCCAGCAGCGACGGGGTTTTCACAGATACGCAGTATTTT.